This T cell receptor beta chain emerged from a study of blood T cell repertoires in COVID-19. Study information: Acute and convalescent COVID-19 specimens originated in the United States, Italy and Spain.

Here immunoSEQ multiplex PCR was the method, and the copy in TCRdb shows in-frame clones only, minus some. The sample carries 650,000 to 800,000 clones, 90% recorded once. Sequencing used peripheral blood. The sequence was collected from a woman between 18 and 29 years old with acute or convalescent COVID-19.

CDR3 nucleotides: TGTGCCACAAACGCTGTACAGGGGGTAAATTCACCCCTCCACTTT. Its translation: CATNAVQGVNSPLHF. V gene TRBV6-5 combines with J gene TRBJ1-6; 8 bases line up with TRBD1. The CDR3 consists of 15 residues. Germline CDR1 reads MNHEY; CDR2 reads SVGAGI. Unmatched junction bases numbered 12, after V lost 10 bases and J lost 7 bases.